The source of this T cell receptor (beta chain) is a study of cytomegalovirus exposure and HLA in healthy donors. The CDR3 consists of 15 residues. The germline V gene has CDR1 SGHAT and CDR2 FQNNGV. The junction had 21 bases not matched to a gene; V was cut back by 8 bases and J by 12 bases. Whole-study results and caveats: Earlier analysis yielded a pattern in which most TCR beta V segments were productive about 87% or about 30% of the time.

The study ran its PCR with 60 Vbeta and 13 Jbeta primers. Here immunoSEQ multiplex PCR was the method, and the copy in TCRdb shows in-frame clones only, minus some. The data contain around 80,000 clones, around 68% of them singletons. To note about this clone: Antigen: not known.

This receptor was taken from a man aged 40-50 years in good health and CMV-seropositive. The J gene is TRBJ2-7, the V gene TRBV11-2; 8 bases align to TRBD2. Sequenced: PBMCs. The CDR3 spells CASGSGSGGLLRGYF. CDR3 sequence (DNA): TGTGCCAGCGGCTCAGGCAGCGGGGGTTTGCTCCGTGGGTACTTC.